The 31 T cell receptor beta chains in this list originate from one sample, sequenced in a study of human T cells and chemical hapten exposure (TCRdb year 2021). Library preparation employed RACE. The sequencer listed for this sample is NextSeq 500. TCRdb passed the public sequencing reads through fastp at Q25 and MiXCR, retaining productive beta sequences. Each CDR3 protein appears once, grouped with its most common genes and DNA. The sample table records 100,000 to 150,000 distinct CDR3 sequences; approximately 13% of these occur just once. The ten most abundant clones make up around 2.8% of the sample. The sample's time point label is to be understood as: pre-sensitization, week 0. This specimen's treatment or condition label, per the study, means: therapeutic diphenylcyclopropenone sensitization with weekly scalp DPC. This material consisted of whole blood, taken in connection with sensitization to the hapten diphenylcyclopropenone (DPC). The receptors come from a woman under 30 with alopecia areata. Some clones in this sample may be carry-over from other donors' samples.

The sample holds many counts of this clonotype. The chain carries TRBV6-2 or TRBV6-3 and TRBJ2-1; 7 nucleotides agree with TRBD2. V lost 8 bases to trimming and J lost 7 bases; unmatched junction nucleotides: 5. In germline, CDR1 is MNHEY, CDR2 SVGEGT. The CDR3 length is 12 residues. The CDR3 DNA sequence: TGTGCCAGCGGATGGGGGGGGAATGAGCAGTTCTTC. Residues: CASGWGGNEQFF.

The chain carries TRBV4-3 and TRBJ2-7, with a weak D call TRBD2 (6 bases). Germline CDR1 reads LGHNA; CDR2 reads YSLEER. With 4 bases removed from V and 2 bases from J, the gap between germline ends came to 18 bases. The CDR3 runs 16 residues. CDR3 bases: TGCGCCAGCAGCCTAAGCGGAAGCGGGCGAGCCTACGAGCAGTACTTC. It translates to CASSLSGSGRAYEQYF.

This clonotype occurred a few times. In DNA, the CDR3 is TGTGCCAGCACCGACCACAGCTCCTACAATGAGCAGTTCTTC. It translates to CASTDHSSYNEQFF. The chain links TRBV6-2 or TRBV6-3 to TRBJ2-1; the D is unclear. Germline CDR1 and CDR2: MNHEY and SVGEGT. This CDR3 has 14 amino acids. The germline V and J ends were trimmed by 7 bases and 0 bases, with 10 bases remaining between them.

The chain couples TRBV7-3 to TRBJ2-1, with TRBD2 matching over 13 bases. Trimming removed 8 bases from V and 5 bases from J; junction bases left unmatched: 3. Germline V CDR1 and CDR2: SGHTA, FQGTGA. The CDR3 is 14 amino acids. The CDR3 DNA reads as TGTGCCAGCCCAGGGACTAGCGGGGACAATGAGCAGTTCTTC. Its protein is CASPGTSGDNEQFF.

This clonotype has just a few counts. The V gene is TRBV6-6, the J gene TRBJ2-7; D is unresolved. This CDR3 has 11 residues. Germline V gene sequence: CDR1 MNHNY, CDR2 SVGAGI (reference sequence). Trimming cost V 5 bases and J 5 bases, with 7 bases left between them. DNA of the CDR3: TGTGCCAGCAGTCGCCGAGACGAGCAGTACTTC. Amino acid sequence: CASSRRDEQYF.

The table lists this clonotype with a few counts. CDR3 in amino acids: CASTYARPGGMNTEAFF. CDR3 nucleotide sequence: TGTGCCAGCACCTATGCCCGTCCGGGGGGCATGAACACTGAAGCTTTCTTT. The V call is TRBV6-2 or TRBV6-3, the J call TRBJ1-1; TRBD1 is a possible D gene (6 bases). CDR1 and CDR2 from the germline V gene are MNHEY and SVGEGT. Deletions cut 7 bases from V and 0 bases from J, with 21 bases between. This CDR3 region has 17 residues.

This clonotype was seen more than once but under ten times. This chain connects TRBV7-8 to TRBJ1-2; no definite D call. The CDR3 length is 13 residues. V lost 5 bases and J 6 bases, leaving 13 bases between the germline ends. The germline CDR1 and CDR2 sequences are SGHVS and FQNEAQ. CDR3 loop: CASSPMLDDGYTF. CDR3 nucleotide sequence: TGTGCCAGCAGCCCAATGCTTGACGATGGCTACACCTTC.

The chain uses TRBV20-1 and TRBJ1-1; D remains unclear. The ends were cut back, 1 base at V and 4 bases at J, with 16 bases in the middle. This CDR3 region has 15 residues. Germline V gene lookup returns CDR1 DFQATT and CDR2 SNEGSKA (reference sequence). The CDR3 loop reads CSARGLGLSVTEAFF. The CDR3 DNA is TGCAGTGCTAGAGGACTGGGTCTTTCGGTCACTGAAGCTTTCTTT.

The V and J genes are TRBV27 and TRBJ1-2; D unresolved. The germline V gene encodes CDR1 MNHEY and CDR2 SMNVEV (reference sequence). With 2 bases removed from V and 6 bases from J, the gap between germline ends came to 13 bases. The CDR3 spans 14 residues. CDR3: CASSLKLGGNGYTF. The DNA of the CDR3 is TGTGCCAGCAGTTTAAAATTGGGAGGGAATGGCTACACCTTC.

A few counts support this clonotype. The V gene is TRBV28, the J gene TRBJ2-7; 10 nucleotides line up with TRBD1. Germline V gene lookup returns CDR1 MDHEN and CDR2 SYDVKM. This CDR3 contains 15 residues. V was clipped by 0 bases and J by 4 bases; unmatched bases: 3. In DNA form, the CDR3 reads TGTGCCAGCAGTTTATGGGGACAGGGGAGGTACGAGCAGTACTTC. Its protein is CASSLWGQGRYEQYF.

This clonotype was counted only a few times. This chain joins TRBV10-3 and TRBJ2-2; a possible D gene is TRBD1 (5 bases). Trimming took 0 bases from V and 6 from J, leaving 11 bases between them. The germline V gene has CDR1 ENHRY and CDR2 SYGVKD. This CDR3 has 15 amino acids. The CDR3 here is CAISESKGRAGELFF. CDR3 bases: TGTGCCATCAGTGAGTCGAAGGGGCGCGCCGGGGAGCTGTTTTTT.

In its sample, this clonotype was seen many times. The J gene is TRBJ2-7, the V gene TRBV4-2, with TRBD2 matching 7 bases. CDR1 is LGHNA and CDR2 is YNFKEQ in the germline V gene. The length of the CDR3 is 17 residues. The V gene end was trimmed by 0 bases and the J gene end by 2 bases; junction bases not matched to a gene: 10. CDR3 amino acids: CASSQESSGERAYEQYF. The CDR3 coding sequence is TGTGCCAGCAGCCAAGAGTCGAGCGGGGAACGGGCCTACGAGCAGTACTTC.

This rearrangement joins TRBV29-1 to TRBJ2-7; D is ambiguous. Trimming left V 1 base short and J 12 bases short, with 10 bases between. The CDR3 has 10 residues. Germline V gives CDR1 SQVTM, CDR2 ANQGSEA. CDR3 protein: CSVEVPPRYF. CDR3 coding DNA: TGCAGCGTTGAAGTCCCCCCAAGGTACTTC.

A few counts support this clonotype. The chain uses TRBV29-1 and TRBJ2-2; 7 positions match TRBD1. From germline, CDR1 is SQVTM and CDR2 ANQGSEA. The CDR3 covers 14 residues. The V segment lost 7 bases and the J segment 0 bases; nucleotides outside the gene matches: 5. This chain's CDR3 is CSATGTANTGELFF. For the CDR3, the DNA is TGCAGCGCTACCGGGACAGCGAACACCGGGGAGCTGTTTTTT.

This clonotype was counted a few times. CDR3 DNA: TGTGCCAGCAGCTTAGGTCCTCCTCATCAGCCCCAGCATTTT. It encodes CASSLGPPHQPQHF. The genes are TRBV7-9 and TRBJ1-5; D uncertain. This CDR3 region has 14 residues. V lost 1 base and J lost 5, with 9 bases in between. The V gene's germline CDR1 is SEHNR and CDR2 FQNEAQ (reference sequence).

This chain uses TRBV27 with TRBJ2-2; no reliable D call. The CDR3 extends over 14 amino acids. V shed 3 bases and J shed 2 bases, with 7 bases lying between them. Germline V CDR1 and CDR2: MNHEY, SMNVEV (reference sequence). The CDR3 loop is CASSFVPNTGELFF. CDR3 sequence (DNA): TGTGCCAGCAGTTTCGTTCCCAACACCGGGGAGCTGTTTTTT.

This clonotype was detected only a few times. This chain joins TRBV3-1 and TRBJ1-2; D unresolved. Germline lookup yields CDR1 LGHDT and CDR2 YNNKEL (reference sequence). The ends were cut back, 3 bases at V and 7 bases at J, with 9 bases in the middle. This CDR3 has 12 amino acids. DNA of the CDR3: TGTGCCAGCAGCCAGCGACAACTTGGCTACACCTTC. This sequence encodes CASSQRQLGYTF. The full variable domain, rest sourced from reference TRBV3-1 and TRBJ1-2, is DTAVSQTPKYLVTQMGNDKSIKCEQNLGHDTMYWYKQDSKKFLKIMFSYNNKELIINETVPNRFSPKSPDKAHLNLHINSLELGDSAVYFCASSQRQLGYTFGSGTRLTVV.

This clonotype was seen more than once but under ten times. The CDR3 DNA follows: TGTGCCAGCAGTCGGGACAGATACAATCAGCCCCAGCATTTT. Residues: CASSRDRYNQPQHF. The chain joins TRBV6-6 to TRBJ1-5, with 7 positions matching TRBD1. Looked up from germline, CDR1 is MNHNY and CDR2 is SVGAGI (reference sequence). The CDR3 is 14 amino acids. V was clipped by 5 bases and J by 3 bases; unmatched bases: 4.

The table lists this clonotype with a few counts. The chain uses TRBV20-1 and TRBJ2-3, with 7 bases identical to TRBD2. CDR3 length: 13 residues. Germline values: CDR1 DFQATT, CDR2 SNEGSKA (reference sequence). Trimming cost V 6 bases and J 6 bases; bases outside gene matches: 9. The CDR3 spells CSARAGRGDTQYF. As DNA, the CDR3 is TGCAGTGCGCGAGCGGGGAGAGGGGATACGCAGTATTTT.

This clonotype has ten or more counts. This sequence joins TRBV20-1 and TRBJ2-1; D is perhaps TRBD2 (5 bases). Between the trimmed V and J ends, which lost 6 bases and 8 bases, there was a span of 14 bases. CDR1 and CDR2 from the germline V gene are DFQATT and SNEGSKA (reference sequence). This CDR3 region has 12 residues. In DNA, the CDR3 is TGCAGTGCCGGTGAGGGTTTCGATGAGCAGTTCTTC. Translating it yields CSAGEGFDEQFF.

In its sample, this clonotype was seen many times. The CDR3 reads CASSVGPSNQPQHF. In DNA, the CDR3 is TGTGCCAGCAGCGTGGGCCCTAGCAATCAGCCCCAGCATTTT. The V and J genes are TRBV5-6 and TRBJ1-5; no firm D call. The CDR3 contains 14 residues. Per the germline V gene, CDR1 is SGHDT and CDR2 is YYEEEE. V lost 4 bases, J lost 0 bases, and 8 bases lay in between.

This clonotype was counted many times. The gene calls are TRBV12-3 or TRBV12-4 and TRBJ1-6, with D maybe TRBD1 (6 bases). The CDR3 is 15 residues long. V gave up 3 bases and J gave up 10 bases, with 16 bases separating them. DNA for the CDR3: TGTGCCAGCAGTTTGGCAGGGGTCGTACGCTCACCCCTCCACTTT. Encoded protein: CASSLAGVVRSPLHF.

This clonotype has more than one count but fewer than ten. J is TRBJ2-1 and V is TRBV7-2; D remains ambiguous. Germline assignment: CDR1 SGHTA and CDR2 FQGNSA. V lost 5 bases to trimming and J lost 0 bases, with 11 bases between them. This CDR3 is 15 amino acids long. CDR3 DNA sequence: TGTGCCAGCAGCCCTTTTAGCATCTCCTACAATGAGCAGTTCTTC. It encodes CASSPFSISYNEQFF.

Ten or more counts support this clonotype. V is TRBV5-1 and J is TRBJ2-5, with TRBD1 matching 8 bases. This CDR3 is built from 13 residues. Germline lookup yields CDR1 SGHRS and CDR2 YFSETQ. V lost 4 bases, J lost 4 bases, and 3 bases stayed unmatched. CDR3 in DNA: TGCGCCAGCAGCCCACAGGGGGGAGAGACCCAGTACTTC. Translation: CASSPQGGETQYF. Combining the CDR3 with reference TRBV5-1 and TRBJ2-5 gives the whole variable domain KAGVTQTPRYLIKTRGQQVTLSCSPISGHRSVSWYQQTPGQGLQFLFEYFSETQRNKGNFPGRFSGRQFSNSRSEMNVSTLELGDSALYLCASSPQGGETQYFGPGTRLLVL.

The V gene is TRBV15, the J gene TRBJ2-1, with D unresolved. CDR1 is LNHNV and CDR2 is YYDKDF in the germline V gene (reference sequence). This CDR3 is built from 13 residues. Trimming took off 0 bases at V and 9 bases at J, with 9 bases between the two ends. CDR3 in amino acids: CATSRDRASEQFF. CDR3 bases: TGTGCCACCAGCAGAGACCGGGCGAGTGAGCAGTTCTTC.

This clonotype has a count of ten or more. The chain joins TRBV7-2 to TRBJ1-2; 9 nucleotides agree with TRBD1. This CDR3 contains 14 residues. From germline, CDR1 is SGHTA and CDR2 FQGNSA. After removal of 4 bases from V and 2 bases from J, the junction contained 2 bases not matched to a gene. CDR3 residues: CASSSGTGNYGYTF. CDR3 sequence (DNA): TGTGCCAGCAGCTCCGGGACAGGGAACTATGGCTACACCTTC.

This sequence joins TRBV29-1 and TRBJ1-1; 7 nucleotides match TRBD1. The length of the CDR3 is 13 residues. CDR1 SQVTM and CDR2 ANQGSEA come from the germline V gene. With V trimmed by 6 bases and J by 8 bases, 12 bases remained unmatched. This CDR3 is CSVGTGTEKEAFF. The CDR3 region has the DNA TGCAGCGTGGGTACCGGGACAGAAAAGGAAGCTTTCTTT.

This clonotype was counted only a few times. CDR3 bases: TGTGCCAGCAGTTTACCAGGGGGCACAGATACGCAGTATTTT. This translates into CASSLPGGTDTQYF. V is TRBV28 and J is TRBJ2-3, with D possibly matching TRBD1 (6 bases). This CDR3 comprises 14 residues. The germline V gene encodes CDR1 MDHEN and CDR2 SYDVKM. V lost 2 bases and J lost 1, with 7 bases in between.

Comment on this clonotype: It may be a read error: a sequence one base away is much more abundant. The chain is built from TRBV5-1 and TRBJ2-2; 8 nucleotides line up with TRBD1. The length of the CDR3 is 16 residues. CDR1 and CDR2 (germline): SGHRS, YFSETQ. CDR3 sequence reads: CASSLALQGATRELFF. The CDR3 coding sequence is TGCGCCAGCAGCTTGGCCTTGCAGGGGGCCACCAGGGAGCTGTTTTTT.

V gene TRBV6-2 or TRBV6-3 combines with J gene TRBJ1-1; no clear D. The CDR3 spans 14 residues. The V end was cut by 6 bases, the J end by 1 base, with 12 bases between. CDR1 and CDR2 from the germline V gene are MNHEY and SVGEGT. CDR3 region: CASSQARQNTEAFF. The CDR3 coding sequence is TGTGCCAGCAGCCAAGCGAGGCAGAACACTGAAGCTTTCTTT.

V is TRBV7-8 and J is TRBJ1-1; D ambiguous. The V end lost 1 base, the J end lost 2 bases, and 23 bases lay between the germline ends. Germline V CDR1 and CDR2: SGHVS, FQNEAQ. The CDR3 has 19 amino acids. The CDR3 DNA follows: TGTGCCAGCAGCTTAGTTATGGCCTTAGGACTCAGAAATAACACTGAAGCTTTCTTT. Translated: CASSLVMALGLRNNTEAFF.